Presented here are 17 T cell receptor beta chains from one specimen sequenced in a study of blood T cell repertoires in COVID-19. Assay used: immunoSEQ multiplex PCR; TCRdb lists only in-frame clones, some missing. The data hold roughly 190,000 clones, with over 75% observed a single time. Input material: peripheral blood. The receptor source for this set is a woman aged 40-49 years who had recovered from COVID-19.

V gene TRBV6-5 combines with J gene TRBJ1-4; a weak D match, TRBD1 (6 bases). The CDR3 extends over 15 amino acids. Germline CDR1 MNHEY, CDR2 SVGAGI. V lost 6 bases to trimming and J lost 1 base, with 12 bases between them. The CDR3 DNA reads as TGTGCCAGCAGCCCAGGGGCGCAAACTAATGAAAAACTGTTTTTT. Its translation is CASSPGAQTNEKLFF.

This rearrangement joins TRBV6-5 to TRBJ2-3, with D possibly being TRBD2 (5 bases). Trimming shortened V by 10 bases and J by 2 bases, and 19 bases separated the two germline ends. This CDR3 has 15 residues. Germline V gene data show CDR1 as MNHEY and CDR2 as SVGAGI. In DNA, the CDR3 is TGTGCCACCAGGCGGGCGGGCGTTCTCACAGATACGCAGTATTTT. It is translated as CATRRAGVLTDTQYF.

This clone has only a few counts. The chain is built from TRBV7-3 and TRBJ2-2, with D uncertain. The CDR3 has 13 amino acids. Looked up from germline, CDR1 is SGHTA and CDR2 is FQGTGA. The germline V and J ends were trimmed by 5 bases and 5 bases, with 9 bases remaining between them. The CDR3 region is CASSTDLTGELFF. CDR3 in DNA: TGTGCCAGCAGCACCGACTTAACCGGGGAGCTGTTTTTT.

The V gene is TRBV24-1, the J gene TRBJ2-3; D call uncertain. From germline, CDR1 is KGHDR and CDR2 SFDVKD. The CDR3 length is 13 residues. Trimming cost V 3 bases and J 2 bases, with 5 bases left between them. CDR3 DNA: TGTGCCACCAGTGATCATTCCACAGATACGCAGTATTTT. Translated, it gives CATSDHSTDTQYF.

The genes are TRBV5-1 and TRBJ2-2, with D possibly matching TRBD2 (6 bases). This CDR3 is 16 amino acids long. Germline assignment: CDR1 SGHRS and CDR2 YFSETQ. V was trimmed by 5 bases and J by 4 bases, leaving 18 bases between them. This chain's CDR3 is CASRSDPAGSTGELFF. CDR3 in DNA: TGCGCCAGCAGATCAGATCCAGCGGGTAGCACCGGGGAGCTGTTTTTT.

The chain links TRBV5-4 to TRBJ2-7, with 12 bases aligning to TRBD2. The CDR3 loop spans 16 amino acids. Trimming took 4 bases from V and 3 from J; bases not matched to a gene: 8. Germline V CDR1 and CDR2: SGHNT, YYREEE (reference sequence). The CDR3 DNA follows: TGTGCCAGCAGCGTTTATCCGACTAGCGGGAGCTACGAGCAGTACTTC. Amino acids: CASSVYPTSGSYEQYF.

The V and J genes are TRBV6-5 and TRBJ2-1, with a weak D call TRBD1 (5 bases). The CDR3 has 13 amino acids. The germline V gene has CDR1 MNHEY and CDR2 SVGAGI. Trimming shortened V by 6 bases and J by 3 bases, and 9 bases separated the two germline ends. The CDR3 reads CASRTDSYNEQFF. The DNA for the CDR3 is TGTGCCAGCAGAACTGACAGCTACAATGAGCAGTTCTTC.

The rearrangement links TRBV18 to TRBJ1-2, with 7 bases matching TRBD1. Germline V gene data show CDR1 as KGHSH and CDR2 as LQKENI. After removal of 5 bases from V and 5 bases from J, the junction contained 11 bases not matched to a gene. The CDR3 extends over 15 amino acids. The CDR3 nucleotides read TGTGCCAGCTCATCCGTAATTACAGGGGTATATGGCTACACCTTC. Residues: CASSSVITGVYGYTF. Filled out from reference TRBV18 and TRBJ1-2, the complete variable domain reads NAGVMQNPRHLVRRRGQEARLRCSPMKGHSHVYWYRQLPEEGLKFMVYLQKENIIDESGMPKERFSAEFPKEGPSILRIQQVVRGDSAAYFCASSSVITGVYGYTFGSGTRLTVV.

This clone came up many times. The CDR3 loop reads CASSLGPSGRTGELFF. For the CDR3, the DNA is TGTGCCAGCAGCTTGGGACCTAGCGGGAGGACCGGGGAGCTGTTTTTT. The chain joins TRBV5-5 to TRBJ2-2; 11 bases map to TRBD2. The CDR3 runs to 16 residues. The germline gives CDR1 SGHKS, CDR2 YYEKEE (reference sequence). Trimming removed 0 bases from V and 5 bases from J; junction bases left unmatched: 3.

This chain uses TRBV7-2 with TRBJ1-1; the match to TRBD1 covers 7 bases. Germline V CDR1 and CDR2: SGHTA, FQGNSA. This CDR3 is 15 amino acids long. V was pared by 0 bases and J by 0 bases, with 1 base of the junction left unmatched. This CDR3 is CASSLAGQMNTEAFF. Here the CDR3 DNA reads TGTGCCAGCAGCTTAGCGGGACAGATGAACACTGAAGCTTTCTTT.

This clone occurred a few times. In DNA form, the CDR3 reads TGTGCCAGCTTATCGACTAGCGGCTCCTACGAGCAGTACTTC. It translates to CASLSTSGSYEQYF. The V call is TRBV3-1 (or the pseudogene TRBV3-2), the J call TRBJ2-7; TRBD2 aligns across 9 bases. J was trimmed by 0 bases and V by 8 bases; bases with no gene match: 5. The CDR3 loop spans 14 amino acids. CDR1 is LGHDT, CDR2 YNNKEL, per germline (reference sequence).

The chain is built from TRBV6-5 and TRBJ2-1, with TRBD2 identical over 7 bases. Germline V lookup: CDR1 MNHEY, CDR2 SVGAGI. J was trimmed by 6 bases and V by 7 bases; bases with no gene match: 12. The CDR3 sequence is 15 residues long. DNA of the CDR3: TGTGCCAGCAAAAGACTAGCTTCCCAGCCCAATGAGCAGTTCTTC. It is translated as CASKRLASQPNEQFF.

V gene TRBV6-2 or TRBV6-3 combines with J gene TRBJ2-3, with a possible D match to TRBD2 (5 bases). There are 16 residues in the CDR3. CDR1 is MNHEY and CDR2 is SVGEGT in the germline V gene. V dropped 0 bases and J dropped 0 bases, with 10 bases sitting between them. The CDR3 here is CASSYSAEPSTDTQYF. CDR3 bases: TGTGCCAGCAGTTACTCAGCGGAACCTAGCACAGATACGCAGTATTTT.

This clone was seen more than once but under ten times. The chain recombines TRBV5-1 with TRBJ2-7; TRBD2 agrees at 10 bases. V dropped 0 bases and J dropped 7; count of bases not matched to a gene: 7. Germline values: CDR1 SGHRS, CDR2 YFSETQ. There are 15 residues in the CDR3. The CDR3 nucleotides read TGCGCCAGCAGCTTGGCCCCTAGCGGGAGCGGAGAGCAGTACTTC. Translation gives CASSLAPSGSGEQYF.

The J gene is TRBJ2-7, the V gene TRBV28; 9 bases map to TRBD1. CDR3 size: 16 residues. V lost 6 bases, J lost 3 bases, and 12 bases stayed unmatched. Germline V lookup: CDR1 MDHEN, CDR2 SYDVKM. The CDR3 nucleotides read TGTGCCAGCAGCCCCTACCAAGGGACAGGGAACTACGAGCAGTACTTC. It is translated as CASSPYQGTGNYEQYF.

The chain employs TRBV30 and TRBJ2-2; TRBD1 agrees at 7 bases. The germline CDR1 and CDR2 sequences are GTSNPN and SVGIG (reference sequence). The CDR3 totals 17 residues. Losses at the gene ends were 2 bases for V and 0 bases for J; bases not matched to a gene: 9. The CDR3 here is CAWSLGQTNANTGELFF. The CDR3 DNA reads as TGTGCCTGGAGTTTGGGACAGACAAACGCGAACACCGGGGAGCTGTTTTTT.

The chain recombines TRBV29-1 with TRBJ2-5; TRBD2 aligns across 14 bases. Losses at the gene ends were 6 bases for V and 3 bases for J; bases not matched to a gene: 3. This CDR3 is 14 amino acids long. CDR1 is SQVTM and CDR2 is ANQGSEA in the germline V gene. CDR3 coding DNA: TGCAGCGTGGAGGGACTAGCGGGAGAAGAGACCCAGTACTTC. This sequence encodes CSVEGLAGEETQYF.